The T cell receptor (beta chain) described here comes from a study of blood T cell repertoires in COVID-19. In the study overall: Material from acute and convalescent COVID-19 was sourced from the United States, Italy and Spain. Sources were T cells, B-cell-depleted T cells, or PBMCs; the material itself was cDNA or gDNA.

From germline, CDR1 is GTSNPN and CDR2 SVGIG (reference sequence). The CDR3 loop spans 13 amino acids. The V gene lost 3 bases and the J gene lost 4 bases, with 12 bases spanning the gap. The authors' processing: Amplification of reference gene primers was used by the study to estimate nucleated cell counts. Some clones are missing from TCRdb's copy, which holds only in-frame ones; the method was immunoSEQ multiplex PCR. V, J and clone size are those of that table, while D and trimming were read from the DNA. The sample yields over 85,000 clones, 75% to 90% seen once. The chain carries TRBV30 and TRBJ1-2; a weak D match, TRBD1 (6 bases). The receptor's source is a man between 60 and 75 years old with acute or convalescent COVID-19. Material: peripheral blood. CDR3 nucleotides: TGTGCCTGGAGGGACAGTGACGTCTATGGCTACACCTTC. This translates into CAWRDSDVYGYTF.